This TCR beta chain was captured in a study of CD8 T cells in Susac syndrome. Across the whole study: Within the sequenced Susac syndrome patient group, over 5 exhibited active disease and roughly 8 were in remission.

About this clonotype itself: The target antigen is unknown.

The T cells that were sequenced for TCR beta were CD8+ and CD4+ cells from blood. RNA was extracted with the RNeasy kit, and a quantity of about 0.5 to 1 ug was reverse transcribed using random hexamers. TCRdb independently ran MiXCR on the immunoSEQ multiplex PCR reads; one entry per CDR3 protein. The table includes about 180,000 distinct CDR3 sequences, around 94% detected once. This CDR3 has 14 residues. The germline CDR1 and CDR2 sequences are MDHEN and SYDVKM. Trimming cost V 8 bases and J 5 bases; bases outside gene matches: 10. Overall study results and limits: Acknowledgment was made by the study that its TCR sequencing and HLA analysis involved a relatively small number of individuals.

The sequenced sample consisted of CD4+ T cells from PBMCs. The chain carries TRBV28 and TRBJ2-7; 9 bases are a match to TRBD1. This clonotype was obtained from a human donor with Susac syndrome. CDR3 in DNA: TGTGCCAGCCAGCGCCCCGGGACAGGGAACGAGCAGTACTTC. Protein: CASQRPGTGNEQYF. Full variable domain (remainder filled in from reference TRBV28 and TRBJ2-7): DVKVTQSSRYLVKRTGEKVFLECVQDMDHENMFWYRQDPGLGLRLIYFSYDVKMKEKGDIPEGYSVSREKKERFSLILESASTNQTSMYLCASQRPGTGNEQYFGPGTRLTVT.